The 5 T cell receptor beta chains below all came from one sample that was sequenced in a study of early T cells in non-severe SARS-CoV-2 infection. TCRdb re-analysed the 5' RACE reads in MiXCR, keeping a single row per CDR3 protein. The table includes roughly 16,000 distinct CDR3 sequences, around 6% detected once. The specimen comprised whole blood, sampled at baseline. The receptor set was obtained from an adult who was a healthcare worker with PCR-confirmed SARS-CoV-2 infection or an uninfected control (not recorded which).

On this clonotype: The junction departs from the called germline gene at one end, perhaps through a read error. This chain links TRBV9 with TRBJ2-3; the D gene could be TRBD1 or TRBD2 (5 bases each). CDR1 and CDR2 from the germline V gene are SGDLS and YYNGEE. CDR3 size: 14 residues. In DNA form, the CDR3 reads TGTGCCGGCAGCGTAGACATGAGGGGAGATACGCAGTATTTT. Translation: CAGSVDMRGDTQYF.

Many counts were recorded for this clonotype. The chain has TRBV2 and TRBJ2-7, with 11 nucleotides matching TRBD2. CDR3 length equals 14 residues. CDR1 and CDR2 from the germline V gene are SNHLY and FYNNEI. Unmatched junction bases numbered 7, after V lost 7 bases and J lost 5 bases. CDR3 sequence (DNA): TGTGCCAGCATTCCGACTAGCGGGGAGCACGAGCAGTACTTC. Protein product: CASIPTSGEHEQYF.

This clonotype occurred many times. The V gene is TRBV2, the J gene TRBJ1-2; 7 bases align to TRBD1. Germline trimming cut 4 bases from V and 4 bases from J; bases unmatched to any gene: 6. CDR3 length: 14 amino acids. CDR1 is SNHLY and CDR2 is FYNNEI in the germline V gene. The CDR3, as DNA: TGTGCCAGCAGTGTCGCCAGGGGGGGCTATGGCTACACCTTC. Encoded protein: CASSVARGGYGYTF. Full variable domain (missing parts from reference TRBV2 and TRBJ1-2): EPEVTQTPSHQVTQMGQEVILRCVPISNHLYFYWYRQILGQKVEFLVSFYNNEISEKSEIFDDQFSVERPDGSNFTLKIRSTKLEDSAMYFCASSVARGGYGYTFGSGTRLTVV.

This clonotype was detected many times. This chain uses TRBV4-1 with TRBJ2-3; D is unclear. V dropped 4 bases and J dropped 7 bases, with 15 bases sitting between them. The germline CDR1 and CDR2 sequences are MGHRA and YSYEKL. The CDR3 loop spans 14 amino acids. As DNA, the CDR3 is TGCGCCAGCAGCCTAACACCCCGGGCGAATACGCAGTATTTT. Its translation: CASSLTPRANTQYF.

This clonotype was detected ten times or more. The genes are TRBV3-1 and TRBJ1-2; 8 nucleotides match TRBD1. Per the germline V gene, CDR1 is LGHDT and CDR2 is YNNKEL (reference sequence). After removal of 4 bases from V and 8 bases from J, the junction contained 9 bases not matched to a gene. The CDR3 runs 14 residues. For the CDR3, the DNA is TGTGCCAGCAGCCGGGACAGGCTTGGTAGAGGCTACACCTTC. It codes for CASSRDRLGRGYTF.